A selection of T cell receptor beta chains follows, all from one sample in a study of cytomegalovirus exposure and HLA in healthy donors. Sequenced by immunoSEQ multiplex PCR; TCRdb stores in-frame clones only, minus some. The data contain 56,000 or so clones, over 85% of them singletons. The sample was PBMCs. These receptors originate from a man between 18 and 35 years old in good health and CMV-seronegative. CDR3s include the opening cysteine and the closing phenylalanine or tryptophan. Fields, in order: J gene, V gene, CDR3 protein.

>TRBJ1-2|TRBV11-3
CASSLMARGYGYTF
>TRBJ1-3|TRBV2
CASSGTGGGGNTIYF
>TRBJ2-4|TRBV4-3
CASSQDWTSGSANIQYF
>TRBJ2-5|TRBV7-9
CASSSQDRKETQYF
>TRBJ2-5|TRBV28
CASIKWGGDSGQETQYF
>TRBJ1-2|TRBV28
CASSLNSGPKGIYGYTF
>TRBJ2-3|TRBV2
CASQGSGTQYF
>TRBJ2-5|TRBV28
CASSLRTEGGETQYF
>TRBJ2-5|TRBV11-3
CASSVGLAGGAETQYF
>TRBJ2-1|TRBV7-6
CASSRPGYNEQFF
>TRBJ2-1|TRBV5-1
CASSLVSGSSYNEQFF
>TRBJ2-3|TRBV4-1
CASSPREIAATDTQYF
>TRBJ2-7|TRBV6-6
CASSYDGAGFNEQYF
>TRBJ1-4|TRBV2
CASSARGTNEKLFF
>TRBJ2-2|TRBV29-1
CSVDRGRNTGELFF
>TRBJ2-2|TRBV19
CASGRVTTGELFF
>TRBJ2-1|TRBV7-2
CASSPERVVANEQFF
>TRBJ2-7|TRBV5-6
CASSQQGSYEQYF
>TRBJ2-7|TRBV2
CASSEEAYPRELEQYF
>TRBJ2-7|TRBV29-1
CSVVADRGGEQYF
>TRBJ2-3|TRBV7-9
CASSSPGLAELSSTDTQYF
>TRBJ2-3|TRBV7-8
CASSLDGRRTDTQYF
>TRBJ2-3|TRBV19
CASSIGGSGGTSTDTQYF
>TRBJ2-7|TRBV10-3
CAISEWASGTYEQYF
>TRBJ2-7|TRBV6-1
CASSEQGNEQYF
>TRBJ2-5|TRBV9
CASSGAGGPKETQYF
>TRBJ1-5|TRBV27
CASRRQGNQPQHF
>TRBJ1-1|TRBV14
CASSQASGLATEAFF
>TRBJ2-1|TRBV11-2
CATKRVAGERYNEQFF